These 3 T cell receptor beta chains originate from one sample sequenced in a study of CD4 and CD8 cells across lung adenocarcinoma regions. TCRdb redid the calling of the PCR reads with MiXCR, one entry per CDR3 protein. The table has over 8,500 distinct CDR3 sequences, about three fifths seen once; the top ten hold about 85%. The sequencing input was CD8+ T cells from the margin of a lung tumor. These receptors were taken from a male donor with lung adenocarcinoma. The CD4 and CD8 labels of this study may be unreliable.

The chain has TRBV3-1 and TRBJ2-5; D is perhaps TRBD2 (6 bases). The CDR3 has 15 residues. V dropped 1 base and J dropped 2 bases, with 11 bases sitting between them. Looked up from germline, CDR1 is LGHDT and CDR2 is YNNKEL (reference sequence). CDR3 DNA sequence: TGTGCCAGCAGCCAAGGGCGGCGGGGTCAAGAGACCCAGTACTTC. Its protein product is CASSQGRRGQETQYF.

The rearrangement links TRBV10-1 to TRBJ2-1; 7 bases are a match to TRBD1. The assigned J gene may be wrong: the sequence end matches TRBJ2-7 better. The CDR3 consists of 13 residues. Germline V gives CDR1 WNHNN, CDR2 SYGVQD (reference sequence). CDR3 nucleotide sequence: TGCGCCAGCAGTGCCGGGACAGCCTACGAGCAGTACTTC. Protein: CASSAGTAYEQYF.

Here the CDR3 reads CASSYYRGSYGYTF. DNA for the CDR3: TGTGCCAGCAGTTACTACAGGGGAAGCTATGGCTACACCTTC. V usage is TRBV6-5 and J usage is TRBJ1-2, with 7 bases identical to TRBD1. V was clipped by 1 base and J by 4 bases; unmatched bases: 3. CDR3 length: 14 amino acids. CDR1 and CDR2 from the germline V gene are MNHEY and SVGAGI.